What follows are 27 T cell receptor beta chains derived from one specimen sequenced in a study of blood T cells in healthy people across ages. Using a J-beta primer mix together with a sample-barcoded 5' primer, a second PCR was run for roughly 6 to 11 cycles. From the 5' RACE reads, TCRdb called clonotypes with MiXCR, one entry per CDR3 protein. The table has about 730,000 distinct CDR3 sequences, more than 40% seen once; the top ten hold approximately 22%. The sequencing input was blood. The source is a woman aged 55 to 70 in good health.

The V call is TRBV5-1, the J call TRBJ2-1; 7 nucleotides line up with TRBD1. CDR3 length equals 14 residues. In germline, CDR1 is SGHRS, CDR2 YFSETQ. The trim removed 7 bases at V and 7 bases at J, leaving 11 bases unmatched. The CDR3 sequence: CASGATGKENEQFF. DNA for the CDR3: TGCGCCAGCGGCGCGACAGGGAAAGAGAATGAGCAGTTCTTC. The complete variable domain, with remaining parts taken from reference TRBV5-1 and TRBJ2-1, reads KAGVTQTPRYLIKTRGQQVTLSCSPISGHRSVSWYQQTPGQGLQFLFEYFSETQRNKGNFPGRFSGRQFSNSRSEMNVSTLELGDSALYLCASGATGKENEQFFGPGTRLTVL.

V usage is TRBV14 and J usage is TRBJ1-6; 11 bases agree with TRBD1. Germline trimming cut 1 base from V and 10 bases from J; bases unmatched to any gene: 6. Germline CDR1 reads SGHDN; CDR2 reads FVKESK. The CDR3 contains 16 residues. DNA of the CDR3: TGTGCCAGCAGCCAAGGGACAGGGGGCGCAGGATCACCCCTCCACTTT. Translating it yields CASSQGTGGAGSPLHF. The complete variable domain, with remaining parts taken from reference TRBV14 and TRBJ1-6, reads EAGVTQFPSHSVIEKGQTVTLRCDPISGHDNLYWYRRVMGKEIKFLLHFVKESKQDESGMPNNRFLAERTGGTYSTLKVQPAELEDSGVYFCASSQGTGGAGSPLHFGNGTRLTVT.

This clonotype was counted between two and nine times. CDR3 sequence reads: CSVDEGGQAEAFF. In nucleotides, the CDR3 is TGCAGCGTTGATGAGGGGGGGCAGGCTGAAGCTTTCTTT. J is TRBJ1-1 and V is TRBV29-1; tentative D call: TRBD1 (6 bases). CDR3 length: 13 residues. The V end was cut by 3 bases, the J end by 6 bases, with 14 bases between. The V gene's germline CDR1 is SQVTM and CDR2 ANQGSEA.

There are a few counts of this clonotype. This may come from a read error, since a much larger clone is one base off. The chain has TRBV7-2 and TRBJ1-1; TRBD1 agrees at 8 bases. This CDR3 has 12 residues. Germline values: CDR1 SGHTA, CDR2 FQGNSA. Trimming removed 6 bases from V and 8 bases from J; junction bases left unmatched: 5. The DNA of the CDR3 is TGTGCCAGCAGGTACCGACAGGGGGAAGCTTTCTTT. It is translated as CASRYRQGEAFF.

As for this clonotype: A much larger clonotype is one base distant, so this may be a read error. The chain links TRBV9 to TRBJ2-5, with D possibly TRBD2 on 6 matching bases. The CDR3 contains 13 residues. Looked up from germline, CDR1 is SGDLS and CDR2 is YYNGEE. The CDR3 reads CAGSVDWWGEQYF. The CDR3 DNA is TGTGCCGGCAGCGTCGACTGGTGGGGGGAGCAGTACTTC.

CDR3 coding DNA: TGTGCCAGCAGCCAAGAACAGGGGGATCAGCCCCAGCATTTT. Its translation: CASSQEQGDQPQHF. V is TRBV3-1 and J is TRBJ1-5; 8 bases agree with TRBD1. CDR1 is LGHDT and CDR2 is YNNKEL in the germline V gene (reference sequence). V lost 0 bases to trimming and J lost 5 bases; unmatched junction nucleotides: 0. The CDR3 loop spans 14 amino acids.

With regard to this clonotype: A read error may explain this, as a much larger clone is one base away. The rearrangement links TRBV12-3 or TRBV12-4 to TRBJ2-1; D is unclear. The CDR3 length is 14 residues. Trimming left V 10 bases short and J 13 bases short, with 26 bases between. The CDR3 sequence is CATALGFRLETQFF. DNA for the CDR3: TGTGCCACCGCACTGGGTTTTCGGTTAGAGACCCAGTTCTTC.

The chain recombines TRBV14 with TRBJ2-1, with D unresolved. The CDR3 covers 12 residues. Germline V lookup: CDR1 SGHDN, CDR2 FVKESK. The germline V and J ends were trimmed by 3 bases and 5 bases, with 5 bases remaining between them. CDR3 in amino acids: CASSHYHNEQFF. CDR3 in DNA: TGTGCCAGCAGCCATTACCACAATGAGCAGTTCTTC.

The chain employs TRBV13 and TRBJ1-2; 8 bases are shared with TRBD1. V lost 3 bases and J lost 8; bases outside the gene matches: 8. This CDR3 contains 14 residues. From germline, CDR1 is PRHDT and CDR2 FYEKMQ (reference sequence). CDR3: CASSFWQGARGYTF. CDR3 in DNA: TGTGCCAGCAGCTTTTGGCAGGGGGCTCGCGGCTACACCTTC.

This clonotype was recorded a few times. The gene calls are TRBV28 and TRBJ1-2, with a possible D match to TRBD1 (6 bases). Between the trimmed V and J ends, which lost 3 bases and 4 bases, there was a span of 15 bases. The CDR3 length is 15 residues. CDR1 and CDR2 from the germline V gene are MDHEN and SYDVKM. Here the CDR3 reads CASSFEGRGFYGYTF. CDR3 nucleotide sequence: TGTGCCAGCAGTTTCGAGGGCAGGGGATTCTATGGCTACACCTTC.

At least ten counts were recorded for this clonotype. V usage is TRBV5-1 and J usage is TRBJ2-1; D is tentatively TRBD1 or TRBD2 (5 bases each). The V gene's germline CDR1 is SGHRS and CDR2 YFSETQ. CDR3 length equals 15 residues. V was pared by 6 bases and J by 5 bases, with 18 bases between. CDR3: CASNLLERGNNEQFF. CDR3 nucleotides: TGCGCCAGCAATCTTCTCGAGAGGGGAAACAATGAGCAGTTCTTC. The full variable domain, in which reference TRBV5-1 and TRBJ2-1 provide the parts outside the CDR3, is KAGVTQTPRYLIKTRGQQVTLSCSPISGHRSVSWYQQTPGQGLQFLFEYFSETQRNKGNFPGRFSGRQFSNSRSEMNVSTLELGDSALYLCASNLLERGNNEQFFGPGTRLTVL.

This clonotype was seen just once. The chain has TRBV6-5 and TRBJ1-1, with a weak D call TRBD1 (5 bases). Trimming took off 5 bases at V and 11 bases at J, with 18 bases between the two ends. Germline V gene sequence: CDR1 MNHEY, CDR2 SVGAGI. This CDR3 has 13 amino acids. The CDR3 DNA reads TGTGCCAGCAGTGCCCCAGGGCGCGAATTGGCTTTCTTT. Its protein is CASSAPGRELAFF.

The chain couples TRBV4-2 to TRBJ2-3, with D possibly TRBD2 on 5 matching bases. Per germline, CDR1 LGHNA and CDR2 YNFKEQ. Trimming pared 4 bases from V and 2 bases from J, leaving 22 bases between. CDR3 length: 18 amino acids. In nucleotides, the CDR3 is TGTGCCAGCAGCCCTAACAGCTTTCGGGAAGTTACCACAGATACGCAGTATTTT. Protein product: CASSPNSFREVTTDTQYF.

The chain couples TRBV3-1 to TRBJ2-5; D not certain. Germline V gene sequence: CDR1 LGHDT, CDR2 YNNKEL (reference sequence). The length of the CDR3 is 13 residues. Trimming took 5 bases from V and 4 from J, leaving 11 bases between them. DNA for the CDR3: TGTGCCAGCAGCTGGACGGGCCCAGAGACCCAGTACTTC. Encoded protein: CASSWTGPETQYF.

This clonotype was counted between two and nine times. This sequence joins TRBV11-2 and TRBJ2-6; no definite D call. Germline lookup yields CDR1 SGHAT and CDR2 FQNNGV. This CDR3 is built from 14 residues. Trimming pared 5 bases from V and 3 bases from J, leaving 8 bases between. In DNA form, the CDR3 reads TGTGCCAGCAGCCCGGACGTTGGGGCCAACGTCCTGACTTTC. Protein sequence: CASSPDVGANVLTF.

V is TRBV7-9 and J is TRBJ1-2; D is ambiguous. V was cut by 3 bases and J by 0 bases, with 11 bases left in between. Per germline, CDR1 SEHNR and CDR2 FQNEAQ (reference sequence). The CDR3 loop spans 15 amino acids. DNA for the CDR3: TGTGCCAGCAGCTTTGTAGGACGACCTAACTATGGCTACACCTTC. Translating it yields CASSFVGRPNYGYTF.

This chain connects TRBV10-3 to TRBJ1-1; D unclear. The CDR3 consists of 13 residues. V was pared by 2 bases and J by 4 bases, with 8 bases between. From germline, CDR1 is ENHRY and CDR2 SYGVKD. Here the CDR3 reads CAISEGVGTEAFF. The CDR3, as DNA: TGTGCCATCAGTGAGGGGGTGGGCACTGAAGCTTTCTTT.

This clonotype was seen a handful of times. CDR3 protein: CASSRQGQTNEKLFF. CDR3 sequence (DNA): TGTGCCAGCAGTAGACAGGGGCAAACTAATGAAAAACTGTTTTTT. This chain links TRBV2 with TRBJ1-4; 8 bases align to TRBD1. In germline, CDR1 is SNHLY, CDR2 FYNNEI. Germline trimming cut 5 bases from V and 1 base from J; bases unmatched to any gene: 3. This CDR3 is built from 15 residues.

The chain uses TRBV20-1 and TRBJ1-4; no clear D. Germline loops: CDR1 DFQATT, CDR2 SNEGSKA (reference sequence). V was shortened by 1 base and J by 8 bases, with 8 bases between the two germline ends. The length of the CDR3 is 12 residues. DNA of the CDR3: TGCAGTGCTAGAGTGGCGGAAGAAAAACTGTTTTTT. Protein product: CSARVAEEKLFF.

A few counts support this clonotype. The J gene is TRBJ2-7, the V gene TRBV3-1; 7 positions match TRBD2. Germline V gene data show CDR1 as LGHDT and CDR2 as YNNKEL (reference sequence). The length of the CDR3 is 15 residues. Trimming removed 1 base from V and 3 bases from J; junction bases left unmatched: 6. The CDR3 region has the DNA TGTGCCAGCAGCCAAGCGGCGGGAGCTAGCTACGAGCAGTACTTC. It translates to CASSQAAGASYEQYF.

This clonotype has a single count. The J gene is TRBJ2-1, the V gene TRBV29-1; no clear D. V was shortened by 0 bases and J by 5 bases, with 11 bases between the two germline ends. The V gene's germline CDR1 is SQVTM and CDR2 ANQGSEA. The CDR3 consists of 14 residues. The CDR3 bases are TGCAGCGTTGAAGATCGTGTCAGGCACAATGAGCAGTTCTTC. It is translated as CSVEDRVRHNEQFF.

This clonotype occurred a few times. The V call is TRBV9, the J call TRBJ2-3; D call uncertain. The ends were cut back, 3 bases at V and 7 bases at J, with 3 bases in the middle. Germline CDR1 SGDLS, CDR2 YYNGEE. CDR3 length equals 10 residues. The CDR3 DNA reads as TGTGCCAGCAGCGGGTATACGCAGTATTTT. This translates into CASSGYTQYF.

As DNA, the CDR3 is TGTGCCAGCAGGCTAGCGGGAGTCTTGGAGCAGTTCTTC. Translating it yields CASRLAGVLEQFF. The rearrangement uses TRBV6-1 and TRBJ2-1; 10 nucleotides agree with TRBD2. The CDR3 contains 13 residues. The ends lost 6 bases at V and 10 bases at J; junction bases unmatched: 6. Germline V gene data show CDR1 as MNHNS and CDR2 as SASEGT.

The chain couples TRBV7-9 to TRBJ2-3; a possible D gene is TRBD2 (7 bases). The CDR3 extends over 15 amino acids. Germline CDR1 SEHNR, CDR2 FQNEAQ (reference sequence). The ends were cut back, 5 bases at V and 2 bases at J, with 14 bases in the middle. CDR3 in amino acids: CASSGLGGATDTQYF. CDR3 nucleotide sequence: TGTGCCAGCAGCGGGCTGGGGGGGGCCACAGATACGCAGTATTTT.

V gene TRBV4-2 combines with J gene TRBJ2-1; 9 nucleotides align to TRBD2. The DNA end is a closer match to TRBJ2-7, so the J assignment may be wrong. The CDR3 runs 16 residues. Looked up from germline, CDR1 is LGHNA and CDR2 is YNFKEQ. The CDR3 nucleotides read TGTGCCAGCAGCCAAGATCGGAGCGGGAGGCACAATGAGCAGTACTTC. Its translation is CASSQDRSGRHNEQYF.

This clonotype has a handful of counts. CDR3 in amino acids: CASSTARQNTGELFF. The CDR3 DNA is TGTGCCAGCTCAACGGCCAGGCAAAACACCGGGGAGCTGTTTTTT. The genes are TRBV18 and TRBJ2-2; the D is unclear. The V gene lost 5 bases and the J gene lost 2 bases, with 12 bases spanning the gap. The CDR3 is made up of 15 amino acids. Germline CDR1 and CDR2: KGHSH and LQKENI.

There are many counts of this clonotype. One end of the junction varies from germline; a read error may be responsible. The chain carries TRBV12-3 or TRBV12-4 and TRBJ1-1; no reliable D call. The CDR3 extends over 11 amino acids. The CDR3 spells CASSLATEAFF. In DNA, the CDR3 is TGTGCCAGCAGCTTAGCGACAGAAGCTTTCTTT.